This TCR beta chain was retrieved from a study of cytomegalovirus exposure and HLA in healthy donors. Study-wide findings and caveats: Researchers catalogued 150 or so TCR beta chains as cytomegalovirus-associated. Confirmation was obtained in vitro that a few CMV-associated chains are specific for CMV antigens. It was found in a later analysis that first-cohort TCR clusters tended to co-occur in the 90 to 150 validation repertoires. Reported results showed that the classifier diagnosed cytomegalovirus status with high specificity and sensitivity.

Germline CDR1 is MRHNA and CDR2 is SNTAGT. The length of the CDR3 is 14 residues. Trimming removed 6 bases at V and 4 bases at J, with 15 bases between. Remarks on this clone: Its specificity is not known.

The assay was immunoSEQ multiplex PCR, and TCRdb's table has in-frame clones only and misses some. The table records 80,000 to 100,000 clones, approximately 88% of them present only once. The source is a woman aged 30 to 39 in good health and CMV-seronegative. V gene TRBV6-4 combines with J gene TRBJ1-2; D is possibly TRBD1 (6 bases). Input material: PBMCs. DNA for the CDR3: TGTGCCAGCAGCCCTGGGCAGGGGCTCTATGGCTACACCTTC. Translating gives CASSPGQGLYGYTF.